This TCR beta chain was retrieved from a study of CD8+ T cells in alopecia areata. V was trimmed by 2 bases and J by 6 bases, leaving 26 bases between them. CDR1 GTSNPN and CDR2 SVGIG come from the germline V gene (reference sequence). CDR3 length: 17 amino acids. RNA extraction was followed by reverse transcription into cDNA, which acted as the sequencing template. Clones were read by immunoSEQ multiplex PCR, and TCRdb kept only the in-frame ones, dropping some. This table holds about 110,000 clones, around 55% found once. This TCR came from a human donor in good health. The specimen sequenced was CD8+ T cells sorted from blood. The gene calls are TRBV30 and TRBJ2-7; D is perhaps TRBD1 (6 bases). For the CDR3, the DNA is TGTGCCTGGAGTCCCCCCCCACTCGACCTCCGAGGGGGCGAGCAGTACTTC. Translated: CAWSPPPLDLRGGEQYF.